This T cell receptor beta chain was observed in a study of cytomegalovirus exposure and HLA in healthy donors. General study results and limits: Most TCR sequences were uncommon, yet certain public TCRs appeared in many donors. Researchers counted 164 TCR beta chains as cytomegalovirus-associated.

Points on this clone: Antigen unknown.

Libraries were prepared by immunoSEQ multiplex PCR; TCRdb keeps only in-frame clonotypes and omits some of them. Here the sample spans 130,000 to 150,000 clones, 80% to 90% being singletons. J was trimmed by 5 bases and V by 2 bases; bases with no gene match: 3. Germline V gives CDR1 SGHTA, CDR2 FQGTGA. This CDR3 region has 14 residues. From the roughly 110-subject validation cohort, which was separate from the approximately 670-subject first cohort, the donors were drawn. What was sequenced was PBMCs. This TCR derives from a man aged 18 to 35 in good health and CMV-seropositive. The chain uses TRBV7-3 and TRBJ2-7; the match to TRBD1 covers 10 bases. CDR3 in amino acids: CASSLSGTGDEQYF. The CDR3, as DNA: TGTGCCAGCAGCTTATCCGGGACAGGGGACGAGCAGTACTTC.